These 2 T cell receptor beta chains were all obtained from the same sample, sequenced in a study of CD8 T cells in Susac syndrome. RNA amounts of about 0.5 to 1 ug underwent reverse transcription with random hexamers. TCRdb reanalysed the immunoSEQ multiplex PCR reads using MiXCR and keeps one entry per CDR3 protein. The sample has roughly 80,000 distinct CDR3 sequences, 94% seen once; the top ten hold roughly 0.26%. Material: CD8+ T cells from PBMCs. The receptors come from a human donor in good health.

The chain is built from TRBV7-9 and TRBJ2-5; D unclear. This CDR3 contains 14 residues. Germline V lookup: CDR1 SEHNR, CDR2 FQNEAQ (reference sequence). V gave up 3 bases and J gave up 2 bases, with 10 bases separating them. The CDR3 nucleotides read TGTGCCAGCAGCTTCCGGGCCGCACAAGAGACCCAGTACTTC. Its translation is CASSFRAAQETQYF.

This rearrangement joins TRBV25-1 to TRBJ1-1; the match to TRBD1 covers 11 bases. The germline gives CDR1 MGHDK, CDR2 SYGVNS. V dropped 8 bases and J dropped 8; count of bases not matched to a gene: 13. The CDR3 totals 15 residues. CDR3 coding DNA: TGTGCCAGCCTTGGACAGGGGGCGTACGGGGGCGAAGCTTTCTTT. Its protein is CASLGQGAYGGEAFF.